The TCR beta chain under discussion was sequenced for a study of blood T cell repertoires in COVID-19. Study as a whole: The origin of the acute and convalescent COVID-19 samples was the United States, Italy and Spain. Nucleic acid was either cDNA or gDNA, and it came from T cells, B-cell-depleted T cells, or PBMCs.

Germline CDR1 and CDR2: SGHTA and FQGNSA. There are 14 residues in the CDR3. Trimming took off 5 bases at V and 7 bases at J, with 15 bases between the two ends. Clones were sequenced by immunoSEQ multiplex PCR, and TCRdb holds only the in-frame ones, with some missing. This table holds about 390,000 clones, just under 90% found once. In terms of age and location, participants ranged from about 18 to 89 years and lived in under 30 US areas. For recovered donors of Cohort 3, there were two negative PCRs, clearance, or symptom resolution. The sequencing input was PBMCs or T cells enriched from blood (not recorded which). The chain is built from TRBV7-2 and TRBJ1-5, with D perhaps TRBD1 (5 bases). This TCR was recovered from a woman aged 45-60 years who had recovered from COVID-19. CDR3 residues: CASSLQGMGQPQHF. The CDR3 nucleotides read TGTGCCAGCAGCCTCCAGGGAATGGGCCAGCCCCAGCATTTT.